Presented here are 9 T cell receptor beta chains from one specimen sequenced in a study of T cell responses to AZD1222 COVID-19 vaccine. Profiling relied on immunoSEQ multiplex PCR, and the TCRdb table lists in-frame clones only, not all of them. The sample contains 25,000 to 35,000 clones, 85% to 95% of which appear only once. The material was peripheral blood, obtained on day 0 of AZD1222 vaccination. The receptors stem from an adult in good health.

This clone occurred a few times. This sequence joins TRBV28 and TRBJ2-5; D possibly corresponds to TRBD2 (7 bases). There are 13 residues in the CDR3. Per the germline V gene, CDR1 is MDHEN and CDR2 is SYDVKM. Trimming cost V 5 bases and J 4 bases, with 11 bases left between them. CDR3 sequence (DNA): TGTGCCAGCAGTGAGGGGGGGGGAGAGACCCAGTACTTC. It yields the protein CASSEGGGETQYF.

The chain employs TRBV5-8 and TRBJ1-4; 12 bases line up with TRBD1. The germline V gene has CDR1 SGHTS and CDR2 YDEGEE. V lost 5 bases, J lost 7 bases, and 9 bases stayed unmatched. CDR3 length: 16 amino acids. The CDR3 spells CASRQGQGARSEKLFF. The CDR3 DNA reads as TGTGCCAGCAGACAGGGACAGGGGGCGCGCAGTGAAAAACTGTTTTTT.

The rearrangement joins TRBV7-9 to TRBJ2-1; 13 bases align to TRBD2. CDR1 is SEHNR, CDR2 FQNEAQ, per germline (reference sequence). J gave up 0 bases and V 2 bases, and 4 bases lay outside the gene matches. CDR3 length equals 18 residues. As DNA, the CDR3 is TGTGCCAGCAGCTTAAGGACTAGCGGGGGCCTCTCCTACAATGAGCAGTTCTTC. Translated: CASSLRTSGGLSYNEQFF.

The chain recombines TRBV19 with TRBJ2-1; no firm D call. CDR1 and CDR2 from the germline V gene are LNHDA and SQIVND (reference sequence). The CDR3 runs 14 residues. V lost 4 bases to trimming and J lost 4 bases, with 11 bases between them. Here the CDR3 reads CASSRMVGYNEQFF. The CDR3 nucleotides read TGTGCCAGTAGTAGGATGGTCGGATACAATGAGCAGTTCTTC. The complete variable domain, with remaining parts taken from reference TRBV19 and TRBJ2-1, reads DGGITQSPKYLFRKEGQNVTLSCEQNLNHDAMYWYRQDPGQGLRLIYYSQIVNDFQKGDIAEGYSVSREKKESFPLTVTSAQKNPTAFYLCASSRMVGYNEQFFGPGTRLTVL.

This rearrangement joins TRBV9 to TRBJ1-2, with D possibly TRBD1 on 5 matching bases. Trimming cost V 1 base and J 4 bases, with 5 bases left between them. Per the germline V gene, CDR1 is SGDLS and CDR2 is YYNGEE. The CDR3 totals 12 residues. The CDR3, as DNA: TGTGCCAGCAGCGTACAGGGCTATGGCTACACCTTC. It specifies CASSVQGYGYTF. Full variable domain (rest looked up from reference TRBV9 and TRBJ1-2): DSGVTQTPKHLITATGQRVTLRCSPRSGDLSVYWYQQSLDQGLQFLIQYYNGEERAKGNILERFSAQQFPDLHSELNLSSLELGDSALYFCASSVQGYGYTFGSGTRLTVV.

The V and J genes are TRBV6-4 and TRBJ2-3; the match to TRBD2 covers 8 bases. Trimming removed 3 bases from V and 1 base from J; junction bases left unmatched: 0. This CDR3 is 14 amino acids long. Germline CDR1 reads MRHNA; CDR2 reads SNTAGT. The CDR3, as DNA: TGTGCCAGCAGTGAGACTAGCGGCACAGATACGCAGTATTTT. This encodes CASSETSGTDTQYF.

The chain couples TRBV3-1 (or the pseudogene TRBV3-2) to TRBJ2-5; D tentatively fits TRBD1 or TRBD2 (5 bases each). Trimming took off 4 bases at V and 2 bases at J, with 20 bases between the two ends. The CDR3 contains 17 residues. Germline CDR1 LGHDT, CDR2 YNNKEL (reference sequence). CDR3 residues: CASSPSGTWGDQETQYF. The CDR3 coding sequence is TGTGCCAGCAGCCCCAGCGGTACCTGGGGCGATCAAGAGACCCAGTACTTC.

The V gene is TRBV15, the J gene TRBJ2-3, with TRBD1 as a possible D gene (6 bases). Germline lookup yields CDR1 LNHNV and CDR2 YYDKDF (reference sequence). V was shortened by 5 bases and J by 0 bases, with 9 bases between the two germline ends. The CDR3 consists of 14 residues. As DNA, the CDR3 is TGTGCCACCAGCCCTGGACAGAGCACAGATACGCAGTATTTT. This codes for CATSPGQSTDTQYF.

This chain uses TRBV9 with TRBJ2-1; 8 bases are a match to TRBD1. The CDR3 loop spans 15 amino acids. Germline loops: CDR1 SGDLS, CDR2 YYNGEE. J gave up 4 bases and V 4 bases, and 7 bases lay outside the gene matches. The CDR3 is CASSSRGTGYNEQFF. In DNA, the CDR3 is TGTGCCAGCAGCTCCCGTGGGACAGGATACAATGAGCAGTTCTTC.